This is a list of T cell receptor beta chains from one sample in a study of blood T cell repertoires in COVID-19. Here immunoSEQ multiplex PCR was the method, and the copy in TCRdb shows in-frame clones only, minus some. The table includes about 410,000 clones, around 89% detected once. Sequencing was done on a sample of peripheral blood. These receptors originate from a middle-aged woman with COVID-19, enrolled during active disease. CDR3s include the opening cysteine and the closing phenylalanine or tryptophan. A D gene is named only where the DNA matches it firmly. Clone size is shown for a subset of rows, as once, few, many or a class of expanded clone.

cdr3_aa cdr3_nt clone_size j_call d_call v_call
CASSEALRGEGWFNEQFF TGTGCCAGCAGTGAAGCGCTTCGGGGGGAAGGTTGGTTCAATGAGCAGTTCTTC - TRBJ2-1 TRBD2 TRBV2
CASSLLRSEAFF TGTGCCAGCAGTTTACTAAGAAGTGAAGCTTTCTTT - TRBJ1-1 - TRBV28
CASSTGDYGYTF TGTGCCAGCAGTACCGGGGACTATGGCTACACCTTC once TRBJ1-2 - TRBV2
CASSLDGTGNQPQHF TGTGCCAGCAGCTTAGATGGGACAGGTAATCAGCCCCAGCATTTT - TRBJ1-5 TRBD1 TRBV7-9
CASSPGWGFEGYEQYF TGTGCCAGCTCACCGGGGTGGGGATTTGAGGGCTACGAGCAGTACTTC - TRBJ2-7 - TRBV18
CAWIRDRQETQYF TGTGCCTGGATTCGGGACAGACAAGAGACCCAGTACTTC - TRBJ2-5 TRBD1 TRBV30
CASTRGGQGAYQPQHF TGTGCCAGCACCCGTGGAGGCCAAGGAGCTTATCAGCCCCAGCATTTT once TRBJ1-5 - TRBV28
CASSLAGTSGRYEQFF TGCGCCAGCAGCTTGGCCGGGACTAGCGGGAGATATGAGCAGTTCTTC - TRBJ2-1 TRBD2 TRBV5-1
CASSETGSYEQYF TGTGCCAGCAGTGAAACAGGGTCCTACGAGCAGTACTTC - TRBJ2-7 - TRBV6-1
CASSQGDRAYQETQYF TGTGCCAGCAGCCAAGGGGACAGGGCGTACCAAGAGACCCAGTACTTC - TRBJ2-5 TRBD1 TRBV3-1/TRBV3-2
CASSLRGGPAGTQYF TGTGCCAGCAGCTTGAGAGGGGGTCCGGCGGGTACGCAGTATTTT - TRBJ2-3 - TRBV5-4
CASSPSSGSYEQYF TGTGCCAGCAGCCCCTCTAGCGGTTCCTACGAGCAGTACTTC - TRBJ2-7 TRBD2 TRBV3-1/TRBV3-2
CASTGRVDNSPLHF TGTGCCAGCACCGGCAGGGTTGATAATTCACCCCTCCACTTT once TRBJ1-6 - TRBV6-5
CASSYPPGLNQPQHF TGTGCCAGCAGTTACCCTCCAGGGCTAAATCAGCCCCAGCATTTT once TRBJ1-5 - TRBV6-5
CASSPVGRNTEAFF TGTGCCAGCAGCCCCGTGGGGCGTAACACTGAAGCTTTCTTT - TRBJ1-1 - TRBV5-4
CAISPTGGARQYGYTF TGTGCCATCAGCCCGACAGGGGGAGCCCGGCAGTATGGCTACACCTTC - TRBJ1-2 TRBD1 TRBV10-3
CASSGREGQMNTEAFF TGTGCCAGTAGTGGCAGGGAAGGCCAGATGAACACTGAAGCTTTCTTT - TRBJ1-1 - TRBV19
CASSLMGGHDEQFF TGTGCCAGCAGCTTAATGGGGGGGCACGATGAGCAGTTCTTC - TRBJ2-1 - TRBV7-3
CASTLAETQYF TGTGCCAGCACCCTGGCAGAGACCCAGTACTTC - TRBJ2-5 - TRBV6-5
CASSYATGENEQFF TGTGCCAGCAGTTACGCTACGGGTGAAAATGAGCAGTTCTTC once TRBJ2-1 - TRBV6-5
CASSHRAGTVSYEQYF TGTGCCAGCAGTCACAGGGCCGGGACGGTCTCCTACGAGCAGTACTTC - TRBJ2-7 - TRBV11-2
CASSLVSSGRNEQFF TGTGCCAGCAGCTTGGTGAGTAGCGGGAGAAATGAGCAGTTCTTC - TRBJ2-1 TRBD2 TRBV11-2